This TCR beta chain comes out of a study of blood T cell repertoires in COVID-19. Study information: Samples of COVID-19 (acute and convalescent) were obtained from the United States, Italy and Spain. T cells, B-cell-depleted T cells, or PBMCs provided the cDNA or gDNA that served as material.

V dropped 4 bases and J dropped 4; count of bases not matched to a gene: 16. The V gene's germline CDR1 is WNHNN and CDR2 SYGVQD (reference sequence). The CDR3 is 19 residues long. Original data processing: Reference gene primer amplification in the assay estimated nucleated cell counts. TCRdb's table, derived via immunoSEQ multiplex PCR, lists solely in-frame clones and lacks some. The DNA gave D and trimming, while V, J and clone size come from that table. The table shows tens of thousands of clones, with approximately 80% occurring only once. Material: peripheral blood. The TCR comes from an elderly man with acute or convalescent COVID-19. The chain uses TRBV10-1 and TRBJ1-3; 10 nucleotides line up with TRBD1. The CDR3 reads CASSASGTGEGVEGNTIYF. CDR3 sequence (DNA): TGCGCCAGCAGTGCCTCCGGGACAGGGGAAGGAGTGGAGGGAAACACCATATATTTT.